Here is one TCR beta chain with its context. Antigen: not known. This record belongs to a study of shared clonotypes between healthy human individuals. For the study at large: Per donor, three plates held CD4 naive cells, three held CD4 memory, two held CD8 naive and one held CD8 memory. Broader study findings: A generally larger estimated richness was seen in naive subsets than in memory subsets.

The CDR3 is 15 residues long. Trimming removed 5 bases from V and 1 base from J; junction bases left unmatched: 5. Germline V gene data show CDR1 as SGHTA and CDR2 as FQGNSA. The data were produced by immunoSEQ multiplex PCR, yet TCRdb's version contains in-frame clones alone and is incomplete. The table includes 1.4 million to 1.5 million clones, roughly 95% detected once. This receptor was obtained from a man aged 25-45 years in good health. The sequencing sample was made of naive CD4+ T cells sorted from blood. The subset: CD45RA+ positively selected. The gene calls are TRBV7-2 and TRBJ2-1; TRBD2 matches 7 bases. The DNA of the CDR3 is TGTGCCAGCAGCACAGAGCGGGGTTCCTACAATGAGCAGTTCTTC. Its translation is CASSTERGSYNEQFF.